This T cell receptor beta chain was identified during a study of cytomegalovirus exposure and HLA in healthy donors. As for the study in general: Later, an analysis reported that the 95 to 150 validation repertoires had used the same platform as the approximately 630 first-cohort repertoires. Whole-study findings and limits: The dataset shows that most TCR sequences were rare, while some public TCRs occurred in many donors. A list of 164 TCR beta chains associated with cytomegalovirus was given. Reports described diagnosis of cytomegalovirus status by the classifier as highly specific and sensitive.

Points on this clone: Its target is not known.

The assay was immunoSEQ multiplex PCR, and TCRdb's table has in-frame clones only and misses some. The sample records about 170,000 clones, about 86% being singletons. The source of this sequence is a young woman in good health and CMV-seronegative. Source material: PBMCs.

The CDR3 coding sequence is TGTGCCAGCAGTGATCCCTGGACAGGGTCTAACTATGGCTACACCTTC. Residues: CASSDPWTGSNYGYTF. The chain recombines TRBV6-1 with TRBJ1-2, with TRBD1 matching over 8 bases. Germline loops: CDR1 MNHNS, CDR2 SASEGT. The CDR3 has 16 residues. V lost 3 bases, J lost 0 bases, and 6 bases stayed unmatched.